These 27 T cell receptor beta chains were all obtained from the same sample, sequenced in a study of blood T cells in healthy people across ages. With a J-beta primer mix and a sample-barcoded 5' primer, a second PCR ran roughly 6 to 11 cycles. TCRdb redid the calling of the 5' RACE reads with MiXCR, one entry per CDR3 protein. The sample includes approximately 690,000 distinct CDR3 sequences, roughly 41% of them seen just once. The sequencing sample was made of blood. The receptors derive from a man older than 75 in good health.

This chain links TRBV16 with TRBJ1-5; unclear D gene. V was clipped by 6 bases and J by 2 bases, with 8 bases between them. The CDR3 runs 13 residues. Germline CDR1 and CDR2: KGHSY and FQNENV. The CDR3 loop is CASRISGNQPQHF. As DNA, the CDR3 is TGTGCCAGCAGAATTAGCGGCAATCAGCCCCAGCATTTT.

The chain is built from TRBV20-1 and TRBJ2-5; 7 positions agree with TRBD1. The closer fit of TRBJ2-4 to the DNA end suggests the J call may be wrong. This CDR3 region has 13 residues. CDR1 and CDR2 from the germline V gene are DFQATT and SNEGSKA (reference sequence). Here the CDR3 reads CSASPQGKNIQYF. In DNA, the CDR3 is TGCAGTGCTAGCCCACAGGGGAAAAACATTCAGTACTTC.

This clonotype came up many times. V gene TRBV28 combines with J gene TRBJ2-1, with 9 positions matching TRBD2. This CDR3 contains 16 residues. The J segment lost 7 bases and the V segment lost 5 bases, leaving 12 bases of the junction unmatched. Germline assignment: CDR1 MDHEN and CDR2 SYDVKM. CDR3 amino acids: CASSPLSGSSKNEQFF. The CDR3 coding sequence is TGTGCCAGCAGTCCACTTAGCGGGAGTTCCAAGAATGAGCAGTTCTTC.

The genes are TRBV12-3 or TRBV12-4 and TRBJ2-3, with D maybe TRBD1 (6 bases). V was clipped by 6 bases and J by 7 bases, with 20 bases between them. The CDR3 spans 15 residues. DNA of the CDR3: TGTGCCAGCAGGGCCCCGAAAGACAGGCCCCATACGCAGTATTTT. This translates into CASRAPKDRPHTQYF.

The chain has TRBV6-1 and TRBJ2-3; no clear D. Deletions cut 6 bases from V and 0 bases from J, with 13 bases between. The CDR3 has 15 amino acids. Germline loops: CDR1 MNHNS, CDR2 SASEGT. The CDR3, as DNA: TGTGCCAGCAGCCACCCAGGCAGTAGCACAGATACGCAGTATTTT. Its protein is CASSHPGSSTDTQYF.

A word on this clonotype: A read error may be the cause here, since a much bigger clone is one base away. The V gene is TRBV7-2, the J gene TRBJ2-7; D gene uncertain. V shed 3 bases and J shed 2 bases, with 5 bases lying between them. This CDR3 is 12 amino acids long. Germline-derived CDR1 and CDR2 are SGHTA and FQGNSA. As DNA, the CDR3 is TGTGCCAGCAGCTTTGACGCCTACGAGCAGTACTTC. Amino acids: CASSFDAYEQYF.

This clonotype was observed a few times. V and J are TRBV15 and TRBJ1-2; the D is unclear. Trimming took off 1 base at V and 1 base at J, with 4 bases between the two ends. CDR1 and CDR2 from the germline V gene are LNHNV and YYDKDF (reference sequence). The CDR3 runs to 13 residues. CDR3 region: CATSRGYNYGYTF. The DNA for the CDR3 is TGTGCCACCAGCAGAGGCTATAACTATGGCTACACCTTC.

The chain recombines TRBV3-1 with TRBJ2-5; D is ambiguous. Per germline, CDR1 LGHDT and CDR2 YNNKEL (reference sequence). Trimming removed 1 base from V and 5 bases from J, with 14 bases in between. CDR3 length: 15 amino acids. The CDR3 is CASSQVFGKGETQYF. DNA of the CDR3: TGTGCCAGCAGCCAAGTCTTTGGCAAAGGGGAGACCCAGTACTTC.

Remarks on this clonotype: A much larger clone lies one base from this, so it may be a read error. J is TRBJ2-1 and V is TRBV4-1; 7 positions agree with TRBD1. TRBJ2-7 explains the end of the DNA better; the J call may be wrong. The germline gives CDR1 MGHRA, CDR2 YSYEKL. The CDR3 has 15 residues. The CDR3 loop reads CASSLGQSSYNEQYF. CDR3 nucleotide sequence: TGCGCCAGCAGCCTGGGACAGAGCTCCTACAATGAGCAGTACTTC.

The chain combines TRBV7-2 with TRBJ2-3, with 10 bases matching TRBD2. The trim removed 5 bases at V and 3 bases at J, leaving 8 bases unmatched. The CDR3 extends over 16 amino acids. From germline, CDR1 is SGHTA and CDR2 FQGNSA. CDR3 sequence: CASSPRASGGTDTQYF. The CDR3 DNA reads as TGTGCCAGCAGCCCGCGGGCTAGCGGGGGAACAGATACGCAGTATTTT.

This clonotype showed up just a few times. V usage is TRBV9 and J usage is TRBJ2-7, with D possibly called TRBD1 or TRBD2 (6 bases each). The CDR3 has 14 residues. Trimming shortened V by 4 bases and J by 3 bases, and 14 bases separated the two germline ends. Germline CDR1 SGDLS, CDR2 YYNGEE. CDR3 coding DNA: TGTGCCAGCAGCAGATCGGGGGCGGGCTACGAGCAGTACTTC. Translating it yields CASSRSGAGYEQYF.

This clonotype appeared a few times. Since a much larger clone is just one base distant, this may be a read error. The rearrangement joins TRBV7-2 to TRBJ2-5; maybe TRBD1 (5 bases). V lost 5 bases to trimming and J lost 11 bases, with 18 bases between them. The CDR3 length is 13 residues. Germline lookup yields CDR1 SGHTA and CDR2 FQGNSA. CDR3 in amino acids: CASSPRTYNEQYF. As DNA, the CDR3 is TGTGCCAGCAGCCCCCGGACATACAATGAGCAGTACTTC.

The rearrangement links TRBV3-1 to TRBJ2-7; D possibly matches TRBD1 or TRBD2 (6 bases each). The J call is uncertain, as TRBJ2-5 better fits the DNA end. Looked up from germline, CDR1 is LGHDT and CDR2 is YNNKEL (reference sequence). The CDR3 is 15 residues long. CDR3 bases: TGTGCCAGCAGCCAAGTGGGGGGCCCCCGGGAGACCCAGTACTTC. Its protein is CASSQVGGPRETQYF.

The sample holds one count of this clonotype. Compared with germline, one end of the junction differs, possibly owing to a read error. The rearrangement links TRBV20-1 to TRBJ2-1; 14 bases are a match to TRBD2. This CDR3 is built from 19 residues. Per germline, CDR1 DFQATT and CDR2 SNEGSKA (reference sequence). The CDR3 loop reads CSTRIFGTSGRISYNEQFF. CDR3 in DNA: TGCAGTACTAGAATTTTCGGGACTAGCGGGAGAATCTCCTACAATGAGCAGTTCTTC.

In this sample, this clonotype turned up a few times. The chain carries TRBV9 and TRBJ2-1; D gene uncertain. CDR3 length: 15 residues. Germline assignment: CDR1 SGDLS and CDR2 YYNGEE. Trimming cost V 0 bases and J 2 bases, with 9 bases left between them. This chain's CDR3 is CASSVDILAYNEQFF. For the CDR3, the DNA is TGTGCCAGCAGCGTAGATATTCTGGCCTACAATGAGCAGTTCTTC.

This clonotype was observed a handful of times. The chain is built from TRBV7-8 and TRBJ2-3; 10 bases are a match to TRBD2. Germline values: CDR1 SGHVS, CDR2 FQNEAQ. This CDR3 comprises 16 residues. The ends lost 3 bases at V and 2 bases at J; junction bases unmatched: 5. The CDR3, as DNA: TGTGCCAGCAGCTTTGTTAGCGGGGGGTTCACAGATACGCAGTATTTT. This codes for CASSFVSGGFTDTQYF. The full variable domain, with the rest looked up from reference TRBV7-8 and TRBJ2-3, is GAGVSQSPRYKVAKRGQDVALRCDPISGHVSLFWYQQALGQGPEFLTYFQNEAQLDKSGLPSDRFFAERPEGSVSTLKIQRTQQEDSAVYLCASSFVSGGFTDTQYFGPGTRLTVL.

This chain links TRBV20-1 with TRBJ2-3; 9 bases fit TRBD2. The CDR3 totals 14 residues. CDR1 is DFQATT, CDR2 SNEGSKA, per germline (reference sequence). V gave up 4 bases and J gave up 6 bases; unmatched junction bases: 8. DNA of the CDR3: TGCAGTGCTACCTCTAGCGGGAAGAGGGATACGCAGTATTTT. Translated: CSATSSGKRDTQYF.

V and J are TRBV7-8 and TRBJ1-2, with D unclear. Germline-derived CDR1 and CDR2 are SGHVS and FQNEAQ. V gave up 2 bases and J gave up 0 bases, with 7 bases separating them. The CDR3 runs 14 residues. CDR3 amino acids: CASSLQQTNYGYTF. CDR3 sequence (DNA): TGTGCCAGCAGCTTACAACAAACTAACTATGGCTACACCTTC.

The chain is built from TRBV20-1 and TRBJ2-5, with TRBD2 matching over 10 bases. The CDR3 is 15 amino acids. The germline V gene encodes CDR1 DFQATT and CDR2 SNEGSKA (reference sequence). V shed 7 bases and J 4 bases; nucleotides not matched to a gene: 12. The CDR3 sequence is CSVRGLAGAPETQYF. CDR3 nucleotide sequence: TGCAGTGTACGGGGGCTAGCGGGGGCCCCAGAGACCCAGTACTTC.

Regarding this clonotype: The germline gene is not matched at one end of the junction; a read error may be the cause. This chain joins TRBV11-2 and TRBJ2-3; 9 bases are a match to TRBD2. The germline CDR1 and CDR2 sequences are SGHAT and FQNNGV. This CDR3 has 18 residues. CDR3 sequence reads: CASSLDASGRLDTDMQYF. As DNA, the CDR3 is TGTGCCAGCAGCTTAGATGCAAGCGGGAGGCTAGACACAGATATGCAGTATTTT.

The V and J genes are TRBV9 and TRBJ2-3; D not certain. The length of the CDR3 is 13 residues. The germline gives CDR1 SGDLS, CDR2 YYNGEE. Trimming pared 0 bases from V and 2 bases from J, leaving 4 bases between. The CDR3 sequence: CASSVGNTDTQYF. The CDR3 nucleotides are TGTGCCAGCAGCGTAGGCAACACAGATACGCAGTATTTT.

The rearrangement joins TRBV20-1 to TRBJ2-1; tentative D call: TRBD1 (5 bases). Germline CDR1 is DFQATT and CDR2 is SNEGSKA (reference sequence). This CDR3 has 15 amino acids. The V end was cut by 3 bases, the J end by 0 bases, with 12 bases between. The CDR3 nucleotides read TGCAGTGCTAGGGGGCGGACCAGCTCCTACAATGAGCAGTTCTTC. The encoded protein is CSARGRTSSYNEQFF.

At least ten counts were recorded for this clonotype. The rearrangement links TRBV12-3 or TRBV12-4 to TRBJ2-5, with TRBD2 as a possible D gene (7 bases). Deletions cut 2 bases from V and 5 bases from J, with 12 bases between. The length of the CDR3 is 14 residues. CDR3 protein: CASSLRGAGETQYF. The CDR3 coding sequence is TGTGCCAGCAGTTTACGGGGGGCAGGGGAGACCCAGTACTTC.

This clonotype showed up just once. The gene calls are TRBV9 and TRBJ1-3; D uncertain. Germline CDR1 is SGDLS and CDR2 is YYNGEE. The ends were cut back, 0 bases at V and 2 bases at J, with 3 bases in the middle. This CDR3 has 13 residues. Here the CDR3 DNA reads TGTGCCAGCAGCGTAGCTACTGGAAACACCATATATTTT. Protein sequence: CASSVATGNTIYF.

The DNA of the CDR3 is TGCAGTGCTAGGGTACTAGCGGGACGCACAGATACGCAGTATTTT. Translated: CSARVLAGRTDTQYF. This chain links TRBV20-1 with TRBJ2-3; 10 bases agree with TRBD2. The CDR3 is 15 amino acids. From germline, CDR1 is DFQATT and CDR2 SNEGSKA (reference sequence). V dropped 3 bases and J dropped 1; count of bases not matched to a gene: 4.

This clonotype has just one count. The chain combines TRBV11-2 with TRBJ2-3; the D is unclear. Germline CDR1 SGHAT, CDR2 FQNNGV. Trimming removed 5 bases from V and 4 bases from J, with 25 bases in between. The CDR3 loop spans 18 amino acids. CDR3 loop: CASSIPPRGVQRADTQYF. In nucleotides, the CDR3 is TGTGCCAGCAGCATACCTCCGCGAGGTGTCCAGCGCGCAGATACGCAGTATTTT.

This clonotype was picked up one time. CDR3 sequence reads: CATSVQLAGSTGELFF. The CDR3 nucleotides are TGTGCCACCAGTGTTCAACTAGCGGGAAGCACCGGGGAGCTGTTTTTT. The V call is TRBV24-1, the J call TRBJ2-2; 10 bases map to TRBD2. Germline V gene sequence: CDR1 KGHDR, CDR2 SFDVKD. The CDR3 runs 16 residues. The ends lost 5 bases at V and 4 bases at J; junction bases unmatched: 6.